The 5 T cell receptor beta chains below all came from one sample that was sequenced in a study of cytomegalovirus exposure and HLA in healthy donors. The PCR had 60 Vbeta and 13 Jbeta primers. Repertoires were generated with immunoSEQ multiplex PCR, while TCRdb's copy carries only in-frame clones and drops some. The sample records roughly 150,000 clones, 82% being singletons. The sequenced sample consisted of PBMCs. These receptors were collected from a woman aged 50 to 65 in good health and CMV-seropositive.

The V call is TRBV2, the J call TRBJ2-3, with 10 bases aligning to TRBD2. V dropped 4 bases and J dropped 3; count of bases not matched to a gene: 7. This CDR3 has 16 residues. From germline, CDR1 is SNHLY and CDR2 FYNNEI. CDR3 protein: CASSVERGGATDTQYF. The CDR3 DNA is TGTGCCAGCAGTGTGGAGCGGGGGGGTGCTACAGATACGCAGTATTTT.

This sequence joins TRBV13 and TRBJ2-7; D ambiguous. CDR1 and CDR2 from the germline V gene are PRHDT and FYEKMQ (reference sequence). Trimming pared 0 bases from V and 4 bases from J, leaving 7 bases between. The CDR3 sequence is 13 residues long. CDR3 sequence: CASSLGRVYEQYF. Written as DNA, the CDR3 is TGTGCCAGCAGCTTAGGTCGGGTTTACGAGCAGTACTTC.

The chain employs TRBV30 and TRBJ1-6; no firm D call. CDR3 length: 14 residues. CDR1 is GTSNPN and CDR2 is SVGIG in the germline V gene (reference sequence). The V end was cut by 3 bases, the J end by 0 bases, with 6 bases between. The CDR3 nucleotides read TGTGCCTGGAGGCCGAGCTCCTATAATTCACCCCTCCACTTT. Residues: CAWRPSSYNSPLHF.

V gene TRBV10-3 combines with J gene TRBJ2-2, with 9 nucleotides matching TRBD2. V was pared by 4 bases and J by 6 bases, with 3 bases of the junction left unmatched. This CDR3 comprises 14 residues. Germline CDR1 reads ENHRY; CDR2 reads SYGVKD. The CDR3 sequence is CAISGASGAGELFF. The CDR3 DNA sequence: TGTGCCATCAGTGGGGCTAGCGGGGCCGGGGAGCTGTTTTTT.

The V call is TRBV7-9, the J call TRBJ2-7; D may be TRBD1 (6 bases). The CDR3 loop spans 15 amino acids. Deletions cut 0 bases from V and 0 bases from J, with 9 bases between. Germline V gene lookup returns CDR1 SEHNR and CDR2 FQNEAQ (reference sequence). CDR3 DNA: TGTGCCAGCAGCTTAGCCCTGGACAGCTCCTACGAGCAGTACTTC. Residues: CASSLALDSSYEQYF.